The clone carrying this T cell receptor (beta chain) occurred many times. CDR1 LGHNA and CDR2 YNFKEQ come from the germline V gene. The CDR3 is made up of 12 amino acids. V was shortened by 0 bases and J by 11 bases, with 8 bases between the two germline ends. These data come from a study of blood T cells in healthy people across ages. Then a second PCR, running about 6 to 11 cycles, was carried out with a sample-barcoded 5' primer and a J-beta primer mix. TCRdb ran MiXCR on the 5' RACE reads and lists one entry per CDR3 protein. The sample includes 1.5 million to 2 million distinct CDR3 sequences, roughly 27% seen only once; the top ten take less than 9.5%.

The chain uses TRBV4-2 and TRBJ2-4; D gene unclear. Sequencing was performed on blood. The source of this sequence is a woman in her 30s in good health. The chain's CDR3 is CASSQDLGLQYF. For the CDR3, the DNA is TGTGCCAGCAGCCAAGATTTAGGTCTTCAGTACTTC.